This TCR beta chain is drawn from a study of CD8 T cells in Susac syndrome. Random hexamers primed reverse transcription of about 0.45 to 1 ug RNA. TCRdb called the immunoSEQ multiplex PCR reads again in MiXCR, with one record for every CDR3 protein. This sample has over 150,000 distinct CDR3 sequences; approximately 93% occur once, and the top ten carry 0.09% to 0.1%. V shed 3 bases and J 4 bases; nucleotides not matched to a gene: 10. In germline, CDR1 is DFQATT, CDR2 SNEGSKA (reference sequence). CDR3 length: 15 residues. J is TRBJ2-7 and V is TRBV20-1; 9 positions match TRBD1. Sample: CD4+ T cells from PBMCs. This clonotype originated in a human donor with multiple sclerosis. CDR3 nucleotides: TGCAGTGCTAGGGCCGGGACAGGGCCAGGGTACGAGCAGTACTTC. This sequence encodes CSARAGTGPGYEQYF.